Detailed here is one T cell receptor (beta chain). This sample stems from a study of blood T cell repertoires in COVID-19. Study as a whole: Samples representing acute and convalescent COVID-19 were sourced from the United States, Italy and Spain. In each case, the material was cDNA or gDNA derived from T cells, B-cell-depleted T cells, or PBMCs.

The authors' processing: Reference gene primer amplification gave estimated nucleated cell counts. Repertoires were generated with immunoSEQ multiplex PCR, while TCRdb's copy carries only in-frame clones and drops some. V and J calls and clone size are copied from that table; D and trimming were computed from the DNA. This table holds fewer than 90,000 clones, 70% to 90% found once. The V and J ends lost 3 bases and 4 bases respectively, with 15 bases between them. The CDR3 has 16 residues. The germline gives CDR1 SEHNR, CDR2 FQNEAQ (reference sequence). The chain carries TRBV7-9 and TRBJ2-2, with TRBD1 as a possible D gene (5 bases). The receptor was isolated from a man in his sixties with acute or convalescent COVID-19. Material: peripheral blood. The CDR3 loop reads CASSLLQGRGTGELFF. As DNA, the CDR3 is TGTGCCAGCAGCTTGCTTCAGGGAAGGGGCACCGGGGAGCTGTTTTTT. The full variable domain, completed using reference TRBV7-9 and TRBJ2-2, is DTGVSQNPRHKITKRGQNVTFRCDPISEHNRLYWYRQTLGQGPEFLTYFQNEAQLEKSRLLSDRFSAERPKGSFSTLEIQRTEQGDSAMYLCASSLLQGRGTGELFFGEGSRLTVL.